This T cell receptor (beta chain) was retrieved from a study of radiation and T cells in renal cell carcinoma. Clones were sequenced by immunoSEQ multiplex PCR, and TCRdb holds only the in-frame ones, with some missing. The table includes roughly 120,000 clones, approximately 80% detected once. Trimming cost V 2 bases and J 2 bases, with 13 bases left between them. Germline CDR1 MNHNS, CDR2 SASEGT. The CDR3 sequence is 16 residues long. The time point here: baseline pretreatment blood. Treatment defined: 15 Gy SBRT to primary tumor, nephrectomy 4 weeks later. The specimen comprised blood, sampled from a patient whose treatment included radiotherapy and nephrectomy. The TCR originated in a woman aged 55-70 years with renal cell carcinoma. The V call is TRBV6-1, the J call TRBJ1-5; weak D call: TRBD1 (5 bases). This CDR3 is CASSESAGLGNQPQHF. The CDR3 coding sequence is TGTGCCAGCAGTGAATCTGCAGGGCTGGGCAATCAGCCCCAGCATTTT.